This paragraph covers one TCR beta chain sequence. Its antigen is unknown. PCR involved 60 Vbeta and 13 Jbeta primers. Some clones are missing from TCRdb's copy, which holds only in-frame ones; the method was immunoSEQ multiplex PCR. The repertoire table contains under 200,000 clones. These data originate in a study of cytomegalovirus exposure and HLA in healthy donors. Overall study context: An early data release held 80 million or so unique TCRs from HLA-typed donors. Whole-study findings and limits: Some V segments (TRBV6-2 and TRBV6-3 among them) were excluded as indistinguishable. Earlier analysis found most TCR beta V segments productive about 87% or about 30% of the time. Analysis performed later showed TCR beta chains linked to HLA being more clonally expanded than equally common others.

Germline V gene data show CDR1 as ENHRY and CDR2 as SYGVKD. The CDR3 extends over 13 amino acids. Trimming removed 6 bases from V and 0 bases from J, with 8 bases in between. The origin of this receptor is a man between 25 and 39 years old in good health and CMV-seronegative. The chain carries TRBV10-3 and TRBJ1-2; tentatively, D is TRBD1 (6 bases). The sample consisted of PBMCs. The CDR3 nucleotides are TGTGCCATCAGGGACAGCACTAACTATGGCTACACCTTC. Its translation is CAIRDSTNYGYTF.